This passage covers 15 T cell receptor beta chains from one sample sequenced in a study of cytomegalovirus exposure and HLA in healthy donors. The study ran its PCR with 60 Vbeta and 13 Jbeta primers. The assay was immunoSEQ multiplex PCR, and TCRdb's table has in-frame clones only and misses some. Of roughly 180,000 clones listed, about three quarters were seen once; the top ten hold 1.2% to 1.5%. The specimen was PBMCs. These receptors were obtained from a woman in her thirties in good health and CMV-seropositive.

This clone occurred a few times. The V gene is TRBV18, the J gene TRBJ2-1; D perhaps matches TRBD1 (6 bases). V was trimmed by 3 bases and J by 10 bases, leaving 19 bases between them. This CDR3 spans 15 amino acids. CDR1 is KGHSH, CDR2 LQKENI, per germline. Here the CDR3 DNA reads TGTGCCAGCTCACCCCAGGGGCCCCTCATCTTGGAGCAGTTCTTC. Protein sequence: CASSPQGPLILEQFF. Variable domain in full (rest from reference TRBV18 and TRBJ2-1): NAGVMQNPRHLVRRRGQEARLRCSPMKGHSHVYWYRQLPEEGLKFMVYLQKENIIDESGMPKERFSAEFPKEGPSILRIQQVVRGDSAAYFCASSPQGPLILEQFFGPGTRLTVL.

This rearrangement joins TRBV29-1 to TRBJ2-7, with D maybe TRBD1 (5 bases). CDR3 size: 15 residues. Trimming left V 0 bases short and J 4 bases short, with 16 bases between. Germline-derived CDR1 and CDR2 are SQVTM and ANQGSEA. This CDR3 is CSVEDSGRDGYEQYF. CDR3 nucleotide sequence: TGCAGCGTTGAAGATTCAGGCAGGGATGGGTACGAGCAGTACTTC.

In its sample, this clone was seen once. The V and J genes are TRBV11-3 and TRBJ2-3; weak D call: TRBD2 (5 bases). The CDR3 runs 14 residues. The germline V and J ends were trimmed by 0 bases and 2 bases, with 6 bases remaining between them. Germline V gene sequence: CDR1 SGHNT, CDR2 YENEEA. CDR3 DNA sequence: TGTGCCAGCAGCTTAGACGGGAACACAGATACGCAGTATTTT. Its translation: CASSLDGNTDTQYF.

The genes are TRBV11-3 and TRBJ2-3; D gene ambiguous. The CDR3 consists of 16 residues. V lost 0 bases, J lost 2 bases, and 12 bases lay in between. CDR1 is SGHNT and CDR2 is YENEEA in the germline V gene. The CDR3 loop is CASSLDPGWATDTQYF. CDR3 DNA sequence: TGTGCCAGCAGCTTAGATCCCGGTTGGGCCACAGATACGCAGTATTTT.

This clone was picked up a small number of times. The chain employs TRBV5-6 and TRBJ2-2; D is ambiguous. The length of the CDR3 is 14 residues. Germline-derived CDR1 and CDR2 are SGHDT and YYEEEE. The V end lost 0 bases, the J end lost 1 base, and 4 bases lay between the germline ends. The CDR3: CASSLVGNTGELFF. In nucleotides, the CDR3 is TGTGCCAGCAGCTTGGTCGGGAACACCGGGGAGCTGTTTTTT. Full variable domain (rest looked up from reference TRBV5-6 and TRBJ2-2): DAGVTQSPTHLIKTRGQQVTLRCSPKSGHDTVSWYQQALGQGPQFIFQYYEEEERQRGNFPDRFSGHQFPNYSSELNVNALLLGDSALYLCASSLVGNTGELFFGEGSRLTVL.

V gene TRBV19 combines with J gene TRBJ2-5; possible D gene TRBD1, 6 bases. The CDR3 loop spans 19 amino acids. V lost 5 bases and J 4 bases, leaving 29 bases between the germline ends. Looked up from germline, CDR1 is LNHDA and CDR2 is SQIVND (reference sequence). The DNA for the CDR3 is TGTGCCAGTAGTCAGGGGCTTGCTGGCAGTCTAAATTTTCCAGAGACCCAGTACTTC. It translates to CASSQGLAGSLNFPETQYF.

This clone has a single count. This chain links TRBV6-5 with TRBJ1-2; perhaps TRBD1 as D (6 bases). This CDR3 is 14 amino acids long. Germline V CDR1 and CDR2: MNHEY, SVGAGI. V was shortened by 6 bases and J by 11 bases, with 22 bases between the two germline ends. CDR3 nucleotides: TGTGCCAGCAGGGAACAGGGTGACCGTGTTCTGTACACCTTC. Encoded protein: CASREQGDRVLYTF.

The chain carries TRBV12-5 and TRBJ1-2; D may be TRBD1 (6 bases). The CDR3 has 13 amino acids. CDR1 and CDR2 from the germline V gene are LGHNT and FRNRAP. Trimming stripped 1 base from V and 7 bases from J, with 10 bases between. The CDR3 is CASGLDRAVGYTF. In nucleotides, the CDR3 is TGTGCTAGTGGTTTGGACAGGGCGGTTGGCTACACCTTC.

The chain is built from TRBV30 and TRBJ1-5; D remains unclear. CDR1 is GTSNPN, CDR2 SVGIG, per germline (reference sequence). The CDR3 contains 13 residues. With 5 bases removed from V and 3 bases from J, the gap between germline ends came to 11 bases. The CDR3 DNA reads as TGTGCCTGGGCCGGGTCGAACAATCAGCCCCAGCATTTT. Translated: CAWAGSNNQPQHF.

J is TRBJ2-1 and V is TRBV28; 10 bases map to TRBD2. CDR1 is MDHEN, CDR2 SYDVKM, per germline. This CDR3 comprises 14 residues. V shed 7 bases, J shed 5 bases, and the junction held 5 bases outside the gene matches. The CDR3 is CASTLAGDDNEQFF. The CDR3 DNA sequence: TGTGCCAGCACGCTAGCGGGAGACGACAATGAGCAGTTCTTC.

This chain links TRBV7-2 with TRBJ2-3; 11 bases fit TRBD2. The junction had 5 bases not matched to a gene; V was cut back by 1 base and J by 2 bases. Germline values: CDR1 SGHTA, CDR2 FQGNSA. CDR3 length: 17 residues. The CDR3 region has the DNA TGTGCCAGCAGCTTAGGGCCTAGCGGGAGGTCCACAGATACGCAGTATTTT. Translated, it gives CASSLGPSGRSTDTQYF.

Here the CDR3 reads CASSIRQGARVNTEAFF. The CDR3 bases are TGTGCCAGTAGTATCCGACAGGGGGCGCGGGTGAACACTGAAGCTTTCTTT. The chain has TRBV19 and TRBJ1-1, with 10 bases lining up with TRBD1. Germline V lookup: CDR1 LNHDA, CDR2 SQIVND (reference sequence). Trimming cost V 3 bases and J 0 bases; bases outside gene matches: 7. This CDR3 comprises 17 residues.

This chain uses TRBV15 with TRBJ1-1; TRBD1 is a possible D gene (5 bases). There are 15 residues in the CDR3. Trimming pared 3 bases from V and 4 bases from J, leaving 15 bases between. Germline CDR1 LNHNV, CDR2 YYDKDF (reference sequence). CDR3 DNA sequence: TGTGCCACCAGCAGGAACATTGGGGGGAGCACTGAAGCTTTCTTT. This translates into CATSRNIGGSTEAFF.

This clone showed up just a few times. The chain joins TRBV6-5 to TRBJ2-3; TRBD2 agrees at 8 bases. Germline CDR1 is MNHEY and CDR2 is SVGAGI. V shed 4 bases and J 5 bases; nucleotides not matched to a gene: 5. The CDR3 is made up of 14 amino acids. This CDR3 is CASSSGLALDTQYF. In DNA form, the CDR3 reads TGTGCCAGCAGTTCAGGACTAGCTTTAGATACGCAGTATTTT.

The CDR3 DNA reads as TGTGCCAGCAGCTGGGGACTAGCGGTGTCGGTAGAGCAGTTCTTC. It specifies CASSWGLAVSVEQFF. The V call is TRBV5-8, the J call TRBJ2-1; 11 positions agree with TRBD2. Germline CDR1 and CDR2: SGHTS and YDEGEE. This CDR3 spans 15 amino acids. The junction had 9 bases not matched to a gene; V was cut back by 3 bases and J by 10 bases.